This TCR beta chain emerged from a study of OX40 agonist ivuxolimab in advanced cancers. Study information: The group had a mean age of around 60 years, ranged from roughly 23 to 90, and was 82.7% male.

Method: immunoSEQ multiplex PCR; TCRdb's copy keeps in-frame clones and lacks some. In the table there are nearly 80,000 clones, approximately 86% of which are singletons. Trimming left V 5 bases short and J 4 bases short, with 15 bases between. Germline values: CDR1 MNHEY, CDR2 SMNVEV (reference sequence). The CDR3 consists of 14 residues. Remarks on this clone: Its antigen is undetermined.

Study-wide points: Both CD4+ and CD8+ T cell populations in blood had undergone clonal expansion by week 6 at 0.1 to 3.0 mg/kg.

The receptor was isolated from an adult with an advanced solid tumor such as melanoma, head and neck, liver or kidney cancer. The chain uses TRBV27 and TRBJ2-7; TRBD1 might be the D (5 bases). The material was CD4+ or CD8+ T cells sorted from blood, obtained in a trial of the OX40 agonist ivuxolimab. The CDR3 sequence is CASSNSGRMYEQYF. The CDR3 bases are TGTGCCAGCAGTAATTCAGGGCGGATGTACGAGCAGTACTTC.